This TCR beta chain was sequenced in a study of technical replicates of blood from a handful of donors. Trimming removed 2 bases from V and 3 bases from J, with 10 bases in between. Germline lookup yields CDR1 SNHLY and CDR2 FYNNEI. This CDR3 contains 14 residues. Repertoires were generated with immunoSEQ multiplex PCR, while TCRdb's copy carries only in-frame clones and drops some. Of tens of thousands of clones in the sample, roughly 92% were seen once. The clonotype comes from a human donor in good health. Sequenced input: T cells isolated from PBMCs. The rearrangement uses TRBV2 and TRBJ1-1, with D possibly being TRBD1 (6 bases). The CDR3 DNA follows: TGTGCCAGCAGTGAACAGGGGTTCGACACTGAAGCTTTCTTT. Amino acids: CASSEQGFDTEAFF.